These T cell receptor beta chains were read from a single sample in a study of T cell repertoires in cytomegalovirus infection. These receptors have no known antigen. One entry per CDR3 protein, called by TCRdb with MiXCR from the reads. Here the sample spans roughly 150,000 distinct CDR3 sequences, 32% being singletons. The material was CD8+ T cells from cultured PBMCs, obtained from culture after CMV antigen stimulation. These receptors were collected from a human donor in good health (CMV status not recorded). Some clones in this sample may be carry-over from other donors' samples. Both conserved end residues are part of each CDR3. D genes are given only for firm matches. Expanded clones are given a class, and other clones once, few, many or no size at all.

abundance: .
d_gene: TRBD2
v_gene: TRBV12-3/TRBV12-4
j_gene: TRBJ2-1
len: 15
CDR3aa: CASSRTSGGSDEQFF
CDR3nt: TGTGCCAGCAGTCGAACTAGCGGGGGGAGTGATGAGCAGTTCTTC

abundance: few
d_gene: .
v_gene: TRBV7-2
j_gene: TRBJ1-1
len: 8
CDR3aa: CASSQDIF
CDR3nt: TGTGCCAGCAGCCAGGATATCTTT

abundance: .
d_gene: TRBD2
v_gene: TRBV9
j_gene: TRBJ2-3
len: 14
CDR3aa: CASSVGLGPDTQYF
CDR3nt: TGTGCCAGCAGCGTGGGACTAGGGCCAGATACGCAGTATTTT

abundance: .
d_gene: TRBD1
v_gene: TRBV7-6
j_gene: TRBJ2-2
len: 17
CDR3aa: CASSRGTGDTNTGELFF
CDR3nt: TGTGCCAGCAGCAGAGGGACAGGGGACACAAACACCGGGGAGCTGTTTTTT

abundance: .
d_gene: .
v_gene: TRBV6-5
j_gene: TRBJ1-4
len: 16
CDR3aa: CASTTQRRERNEKLFF
CDR3nt: TGTGCCAGCACTACTCAACGCCGGGAGCGAAATGAAAAACTGTTTTTT

abundance: few
d_gene: TRBD2
v_gene: TRBV27
j_gene: TRBJ2-5
len: 16
CDR3aa: CASSLYGGGAGETQYF
CDR3nt: TGTGCCAGCAGTTTATACGGCGGGGGGGCCGGTGAGACCCAGTACTTC

abundance: few
d_gene: .
v_gene: TRBV11-2
j_gene: TRBJ2-7
len: 14
CDR3aa: CASSLVQSGLEQYF
CDR3nt: TGTGCCAGCAGCTTAGTCCAATCCGGGCTCGAGCAGTACTTC

abundance: few
d_gene: .
v_gene: TRBV7-7
j_gene: TRBJ2-7
len: 13
CDR3aa: CASSLDSLSEQYF
CDR3nt: TGTGCCAGCAGCCTGGACTCACTCTCCGAGCAGTACTTC

abundance: .
d_gene: TRBD2
v_gene: TRBV4-1
j_gene: TRBJ2-1
len: 16
CDR3aa: CASSQVAGSSYNEQFF
CDR3nt: TGCGCCAGCAGCCAGGTAGCGGGGAGCTCCTACAATGAGCAGTTCTTC

abundance: many
d_gene: .
v_gene: TRBV7-8
j_gene: TRBJ2-3
len: 15
CDR3aa: CASSLAGRGRDTQYF
CDR3nt: TGTGCCAGCAGCTTAGCAGGCCGGGGAAGGGATACGCAGTATTTT

abundance: .
d_gene: .
v_gene: TRBV27
j_gene: TRBJ2-3
len: 12
CDR3aa: CAIRDFTDTQYF
CDR3nt: TGTGCCATTCGGGACTTCACAGATACGCAGTATTTT

abundance: few
d_gene: TRBD1
v_gene: TRBV4-1
j_gene: TRBJ2-2
len: 16
CDR3aa: CASSQGQTRNTGELFF
CDR3nt: TGCGCCAGCAGCCAGGGACAGACGCGGAACACCGGGGAGCTGTTTTTT

abundance: once
d_gene: .
v_gene: TRBV4-1
j_gene: TRBJ2-5
len: 15
CDR3aa: CASSHPPVGKETQYF
CDR3nt: TGCGCCAGCAGCCATCCTCCAGTGGGGAAAGAGACCCAGTACTTC

abundance: .
d_gene: .
v_gene: TRBV19
j_gene: TRBJ2-5
len: 11
CDR3aa: CASREQETQYF
CDR3nt: TGTGCCAGTAGAGAACAAGAGACCCAGTACTTC

abundance: few
d_gene: TRBD1
v_gene: TRBV7-6
j_gene: TRBJ1-6
len: 15
CDR3aa: CASSIIQGPNSPLHF
CDR3nt: TGTGCCAGCAGCATTATACAGGGGCCTAATTCACCCCTCCACTTT

abundance: .
d_gene: TRBD2
v_gene: TRBV4-2
j_gene: TRBJ2-7
len: 15
CDR3aa: CASSQEGTSGYEQYF
CDR3nt: TGTGCCAGCAGCCAAGAGGGGACTAGCGGTTACGAGCAGTACTTC

abundance: .
d_gene: TRBD1
v_gene: TRBV24-1
j_gene: TRBJ2-4
len: 18
CDR3aa: CATSDLGQGRSDKNIQYF
CDR3nt: TGTGCCACCAGTGATTTAGGACAGGGGCGCTCAGACAAAAACATTCAGTACTTC

abundance: few
d_gene: .
v_gene: TRBV27
j_gene: TRBJ1-5
len: 14
CDR3aa: CASSTGSFNQPQHF
CDR3nt: TGTGCCAGCAGTACCGGATCTTTTAATCAGCCCCAGCATTTT